The clone carrying this T cell receptor (beta chain) came up a few times. Sequencing templates came from extracted RNA that was reverse transcribed into cDNA. The repertoire was sequenced with immunoSEQ multiplex PCR; TCRdb's copy has only in-frame clones and lacks some. Of around 190,000 clones listed, approximately 57% are singletons. The entry originates in a study of CD8+ T cells in alopecia areata. This sample's treatment: oral pan-JAK inhibitor, 5-10 mg twice daily. J lost 2 bases, V lost 6 bases, and 5 bases had no gene match. The length of the CDR3 is 13 residues. The V gene's germline CDR1 is SQVTM and CDR2 ANQGSEA.

This receptor was identified in a human donor with alopecia areata. The specimen was CD4+ T cells sorted from blood, collected at week 24, from a patient treated with tofacitinib. The chain joins TRBV29-1 to TRBJ2-3; 7 nucleotides align to TRBD1. CDR3 bases: TGCAGCGTAGAGGGACAGCACACAGATACGCAGTATTTT. Translation gives CSVEGQHTDTQYF.